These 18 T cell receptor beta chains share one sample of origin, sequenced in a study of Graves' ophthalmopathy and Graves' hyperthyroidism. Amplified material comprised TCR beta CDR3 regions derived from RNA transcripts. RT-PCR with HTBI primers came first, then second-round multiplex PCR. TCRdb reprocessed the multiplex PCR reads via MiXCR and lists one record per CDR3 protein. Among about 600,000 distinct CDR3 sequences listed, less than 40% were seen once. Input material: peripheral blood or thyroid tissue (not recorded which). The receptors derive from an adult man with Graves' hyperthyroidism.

CDR3 residues: CAISKGQKDEQFF. The CDR3 DNA reads as TGTGCCATCAGTAAGGGACAGAAGGATGAGCAGTTCTTC. This chain joins TRBV10-3 and TRBJ2-7; 7 bases are shared with TRBD1. The J call could be wrong; TRBJ2-1 is a better fit for the DNA end. The CDR3 is made up of 13 amino acids. CDR1 is ENHRY, CDR2 SYGVKD, per germline.

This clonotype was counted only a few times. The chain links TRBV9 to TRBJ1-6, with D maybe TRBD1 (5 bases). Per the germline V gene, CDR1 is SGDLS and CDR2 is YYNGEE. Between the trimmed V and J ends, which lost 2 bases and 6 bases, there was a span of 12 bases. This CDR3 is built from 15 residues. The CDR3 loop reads CASSVEGTPNSPLHF. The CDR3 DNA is TGTGCCAGCAGCGTTGAAGGGACGCCTAATTCACCCCTCCACTTT.

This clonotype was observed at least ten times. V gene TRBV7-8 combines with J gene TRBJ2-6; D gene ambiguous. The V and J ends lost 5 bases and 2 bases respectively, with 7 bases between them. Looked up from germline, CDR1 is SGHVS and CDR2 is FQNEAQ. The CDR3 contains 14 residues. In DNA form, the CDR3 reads TGTGCCAGCAGCCCGACCCCTGGGGCCAACGTCCTGACTTTC. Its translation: CASSPTPGANVLTF.

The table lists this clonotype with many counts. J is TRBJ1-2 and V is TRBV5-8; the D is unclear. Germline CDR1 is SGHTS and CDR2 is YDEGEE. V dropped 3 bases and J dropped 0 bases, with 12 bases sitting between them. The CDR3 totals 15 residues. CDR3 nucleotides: TGTGCCAGCAGCTGGGTACGCAGTCCTAACTATGGCTACACCTTC. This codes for CASSWVRSPNYGYTF.

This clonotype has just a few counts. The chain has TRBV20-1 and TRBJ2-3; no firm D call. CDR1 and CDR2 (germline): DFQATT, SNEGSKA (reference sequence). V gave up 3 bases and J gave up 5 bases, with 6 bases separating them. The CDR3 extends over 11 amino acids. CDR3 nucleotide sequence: TGCAGTGCTAGTGGGGAAGATACGCAGTATTTT. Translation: CSASGEDTQYF.

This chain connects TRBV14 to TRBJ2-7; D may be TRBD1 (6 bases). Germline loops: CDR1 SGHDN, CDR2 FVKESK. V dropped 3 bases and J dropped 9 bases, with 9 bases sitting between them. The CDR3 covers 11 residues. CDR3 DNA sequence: TGTGCCAGCAGCCAGATACAGGGGCAGTACTTC. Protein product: CASSQIQGQYF.

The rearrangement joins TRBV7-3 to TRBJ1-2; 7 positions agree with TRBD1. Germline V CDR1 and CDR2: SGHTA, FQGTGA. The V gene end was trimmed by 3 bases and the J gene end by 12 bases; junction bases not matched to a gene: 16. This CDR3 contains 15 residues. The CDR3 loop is CASSFRTGLPSGNTF. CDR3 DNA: TGTGCCAGCAGCTTTCGGACAGGCCTTCCCTCTGGAAACACCTTC.

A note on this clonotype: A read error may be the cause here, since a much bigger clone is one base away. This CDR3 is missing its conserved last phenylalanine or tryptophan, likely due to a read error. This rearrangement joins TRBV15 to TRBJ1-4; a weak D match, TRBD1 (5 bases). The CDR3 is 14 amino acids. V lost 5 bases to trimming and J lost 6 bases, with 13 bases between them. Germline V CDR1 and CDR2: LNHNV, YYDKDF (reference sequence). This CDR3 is CATSSIRVHEKLFL. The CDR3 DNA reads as TGTGCCACCAGCTCAATCAGGGTTCATGAAAAACTGTTTCTT.

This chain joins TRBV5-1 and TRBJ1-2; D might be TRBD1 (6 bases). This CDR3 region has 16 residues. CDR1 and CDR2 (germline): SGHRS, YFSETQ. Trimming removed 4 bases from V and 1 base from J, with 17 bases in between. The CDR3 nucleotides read TGCGCCAGCAGCCGGGGGAGCTCGGGACATAACTATGGCTACACCTTC. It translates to CASSRGSSGHNYGYTF.

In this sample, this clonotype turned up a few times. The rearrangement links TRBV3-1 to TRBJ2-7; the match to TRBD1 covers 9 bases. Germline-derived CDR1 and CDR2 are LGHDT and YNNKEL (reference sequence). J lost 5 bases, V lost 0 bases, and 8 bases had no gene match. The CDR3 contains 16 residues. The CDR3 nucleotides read TGTGCCAGCAGCCAAGATCTGAACAGGGGGCTAGACGAGCAGTACTTC. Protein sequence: CASSQDLNRGLDEQYF.

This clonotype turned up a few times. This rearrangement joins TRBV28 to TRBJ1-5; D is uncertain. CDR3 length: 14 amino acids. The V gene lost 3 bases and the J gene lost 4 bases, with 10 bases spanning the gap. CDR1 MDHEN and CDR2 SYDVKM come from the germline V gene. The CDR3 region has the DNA TGTGCCAGCAGTTTTGGTGGGAAAAATCAGCCCCAGCATTTT. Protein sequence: CASSFGGKNQPQHF.

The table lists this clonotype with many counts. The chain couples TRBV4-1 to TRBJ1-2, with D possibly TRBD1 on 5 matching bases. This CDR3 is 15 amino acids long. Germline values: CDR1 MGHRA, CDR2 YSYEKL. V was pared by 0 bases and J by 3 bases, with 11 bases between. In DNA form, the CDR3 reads TGCGCCAGCAGCCAAGATCCCCGGGGGTACTATGGCTACACCTTC. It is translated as CASSQDPRGYYGYTF.

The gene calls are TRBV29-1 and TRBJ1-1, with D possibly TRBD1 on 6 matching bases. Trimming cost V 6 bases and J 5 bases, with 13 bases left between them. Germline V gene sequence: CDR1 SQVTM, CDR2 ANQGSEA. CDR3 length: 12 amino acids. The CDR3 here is CSVGEGGTEAFF. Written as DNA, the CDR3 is TGCAGCGTAGGCGAGGGGGGGACTGAAGCTTTCTTT.

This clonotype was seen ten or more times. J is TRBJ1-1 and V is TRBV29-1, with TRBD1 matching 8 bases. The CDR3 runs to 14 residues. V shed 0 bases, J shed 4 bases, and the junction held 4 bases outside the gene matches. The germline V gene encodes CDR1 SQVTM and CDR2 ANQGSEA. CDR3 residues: CSVEDRGPGTEAFF. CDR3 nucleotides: TGCAGCGTTGAAGACAGGGGGCCTGGCACTGAAGCTTTCTTT.

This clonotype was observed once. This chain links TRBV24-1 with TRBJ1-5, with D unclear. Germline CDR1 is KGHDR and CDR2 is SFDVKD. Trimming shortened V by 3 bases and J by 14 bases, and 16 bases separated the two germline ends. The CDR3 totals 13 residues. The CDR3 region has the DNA TGTGCCACCAGTGATGACGACTATGGGCTCGAGCATTTT. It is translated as CATSDDDYGLEHF.

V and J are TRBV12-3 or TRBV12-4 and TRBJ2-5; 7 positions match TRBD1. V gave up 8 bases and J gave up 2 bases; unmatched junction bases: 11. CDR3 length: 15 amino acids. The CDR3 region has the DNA TGTGCCAGCTCACCAAGGGGGACAGCGCAAGAGACCCAGTACTTC. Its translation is CASSPRGTAQETQYF.

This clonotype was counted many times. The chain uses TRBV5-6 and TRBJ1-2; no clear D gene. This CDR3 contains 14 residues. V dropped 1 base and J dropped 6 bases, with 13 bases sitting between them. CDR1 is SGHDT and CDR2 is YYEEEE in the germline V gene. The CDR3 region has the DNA TGTGCCAGCAGCTTGAGCCTGGAAGTAGATGGCTACACCTTC. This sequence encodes CASSLSLEVDGYTF.

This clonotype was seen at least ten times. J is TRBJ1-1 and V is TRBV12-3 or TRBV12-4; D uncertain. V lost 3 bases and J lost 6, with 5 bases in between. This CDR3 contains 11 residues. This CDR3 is CASSLSAEAFF. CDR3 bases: TGTGCCAGCAGTTTGAGTGCTGAAGCTTTCTTT.